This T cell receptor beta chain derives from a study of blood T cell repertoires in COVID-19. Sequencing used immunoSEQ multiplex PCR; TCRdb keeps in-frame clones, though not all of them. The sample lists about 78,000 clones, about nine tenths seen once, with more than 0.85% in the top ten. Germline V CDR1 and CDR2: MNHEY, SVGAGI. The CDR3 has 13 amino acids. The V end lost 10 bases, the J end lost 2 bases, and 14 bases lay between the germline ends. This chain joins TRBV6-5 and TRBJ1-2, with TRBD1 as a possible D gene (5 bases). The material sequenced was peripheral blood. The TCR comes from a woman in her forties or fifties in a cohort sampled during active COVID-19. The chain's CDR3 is CATQRAGNYGYTF. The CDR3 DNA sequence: TGTGCCACCCAGCGAGCAGGGAACTATGGCTACACCTTC.